These 23 T cell receptor beta chains were all obtained from the same sample, sequenced in a study of blood T cell repertoires in COVID-19. Sequencing was performed with immunoSEQ multiplex PCR; in TCRdb, only in-frame clones are kept and a portion is missing. The table has around 76,000 clones, around 88% seen once. The sequenced sample consisted of peripheral blood. The receptors originated from a man between 60 and 75 years old with acute or convalescent COVID-19.

V is TRBV5-6 and J is TRBJ2-7; 8 bases are a match to TRBD1. The CDR3 runs 15 residues. Germline CDR1 SGHDT, CDR2 YYEEEE. Trimming took 4 bases from V and 5 from J; bases not matched to a gene: 11. In nucleotides, the CDR3 is TGTGCCAGCAGCCTACCATGGACAGGGAACAACGAGCAGTACTTC. Translated: CASSLPWTGNNEQYF.

The chain joins TRBV3-1 (or the pseudogene TRBV3-2) to TRBJ2-2; 13 bases match TRBD2. Germline CDR1 LGHDT, CDR2 YNNKEL (reference sequence). CDR3 length: 18 amino acids. Trimming cost V 6 bases and J 4 bases; bases outside gene matches: 11. The CDR3 DNA follows: TGTGCCAGCAGACCAGGAGGGACTAGCGGGACCTCCACCGGGGAGCTGTTTTTT. This encodes CASRPGGTSGTSTGELFF.

The genes are TRBV5-4 and TRBJ2-2; 7 nucleotides align to TRBD1. Per germline, CDR1 SGHNT and CDR2 YYREEE (reference sequence). This CDR3 is built from 15 residues. Germline trimming cut 1 base from V and 1 base from J; bases unmatched to any gene: 1. The CDR3 spells CASSLRTGNTGELFF. The CDR3 bases are TGTGCCAGCAGCTTGAGGACAGGGAACACCGGGGAGCTGTTTTTT.

The chain carries TRBV5-1 and TRBJ2-5, with 7 positions matching TRBD1. CDR1 SGHRS and CDR2 YFSETQ come from the germline V gene. There are 12 residues in the CDR3. Trimming removed 7 bases from V and 2 bases from J; junction bases left unmatched: 2. The CDR3 loop is CASADRQETQYF. The DNA for the CDR3 is TGCGCCAGCGCGGACAGGCAAGAGACCCAGTACTTC. Drawing the rest from reference TRBV5-1 and TRBJ2-5, the complete variable domain is KAGVTQTPRYLIKTRGQQVTLSCSPISGHRSVSWYQQTPGQGLQFLFEYFSETQRNKGNFPGRFSGRQFSNSRSEMNVSTLELGDSALYLCASADRQETQYFGPGTRLLVL.

This chain joins TRBV11-3 and TRBJ2-3, with 12 bases that match TRBD2. This CDR3 has 19 amino acids. J gave up 2 bases and V 2 bases, and 11 bases lay outside the gene matches. From germline, CDR1 is SGHNT and CDR2 YENEEA. The CDR3 region is CASSLCLELAGGYTDTQYF. In DNA, the CDR3 is TGTGCCAGCAGCTTATGTTTAGAACTAGCGGGAGGATACACAGATACGCAGTATTTT.

The chain employs TRBV5-1 and TRBJ2-5, with TRBD1 matching over 9 bases. The germline V gene has CDR1 SGHRS and CDR2 YFSETQ. This CDR3 region has 14 residues. J gave up 5 bases and V 4 bases, and 6 bases lay outside the gene matches. In DNA, the CDR3 is TGCGCCAGCAGCACGGGACAGGGAGGCGAGACCCAGTACTTC. Protein: CASSTGQGGETQYF.

This sequence joins TRBV2 and TRBJ1-5, with 10 bases fitting TRBD1. This CDR3 is built from 15 residues. J gave up 3 bases and V 6 bases, and 5 bases lay outside the gene matches. Germline V CDR1 and CDR2: SNHLY, FYNNEI. The CDR3 DNA follows: TGTGCCAGCAGCGGGGACAGGGGCAACAATCAGCCCCAGCATTTT. The encoded protein is CASSGDRGNNQPQHF.

This clone occurred once. The genes are TRBV28 and TRBJ1-6; 8 bases are a match to TRBD1. Germline loops: CDR1 MDHEN, CDR2 SYDVKM. This CDR3 spans 15 amino acids. The ends lost 5 bases at V and 10 bases at J; junction bases unmatched: 10. CDR3: CASSGQTGVRSPLHF. CDR3 in DNA: TGTGCCAGCAGTGGTCAGACAGGGGTAAGGTCACCCCTCCACTTT.

The gene calls are TRBV4-2 and TRBJ2-5, with D perhaps TRBD2 (5 bases). CDR3 length equals 13 residues. Germline V lookup: CDR1 LGHNA, CDR2 YNFKEQ. V lost 6 bases and J 5 bases, leaving 13 bases between the germline ends. This CDR3 is CASSPTSPETQYF. The CDR3 region has the DNA TGTGCCAGCAGTCCAACTAGTCCGGAGACCCAGTACTTC.

The genes are TRBV19 and TRBJ1-2, with D possibly being TRBD1 (6 bases). Trimming took 4 bases from V and 4 from J, leaving 13 bases between them. The CDR3 spans 14 residues. Germline V gene lookup returns CDR1 LNHDA and CDR2 SQIVND (reference sequence). The CDR3 DNA reads as TGTGCCAGTAGTAAGGCGGGGGGGCTCTATGGCTACACCTTC. As protein: CASSKAGGLYGYTF.

The J gene is TRBJ1-1, the V gene TRBV29-1; 7 bases are shared with TRBD1. The CDR3 length is 15 residues. Unmatched junction bases numbered 11, after V lost 4 bases and J lost 3 bases. The germline V gene has CDR1 SQVTM and CDR2 ANQGSEA. CDR3 DNA sequence: TGCAGCGTTGCGACAGGGAACTACGCGGACACTGAAGCTTTCTTT. Its translation is CSVATGNYADTEAFF.

V usage is TRBV19 and J usage is TRBJ2-7; 15 bases line up with TRBD2. The germline CDR1 and CDR2 sequences are LNHDA and SQIVND (reference sequence). The CDR3 is made up of 17 amino acids. V dropped 6 bases and J dropped 4; count of bases not matched to a gene: 10. CDR3 DNA sequence: TGTGCCAGTAGATCCGGACTAGCGGGAGGGCCGGATTACGAGCAGTACTTC. The encoded protein is CASRSGLAGGPDYEQYF.

The genes are TRBV11-3 and TRBJ2-3; D possibly corresponds to TRBD2 (6 bases). The CDR3 loop spans 14 amino acids. Trimming removed 3 bases at V and 6 bases at J, with 13 bases between. Germline CDR1 reads SGHNT; CDR2 reads YENEEA. The CDR3 sequence is CASSFGLPRDTQYF. The CDR3 DNA follows: TGTGCCAGCAGCTTCGGACTACCCCGGGATACGCAGTATTTT.

The chain employs TRBV29-1 and TRBJ2-1; TRBD1 is a possible D gene (5 bases). Germline V CDR1 and CDR2: SQVTM, ANQGSEA. This CDR3 is 13 amino acids long. V lost 4 bases and J lost 6, with 13 bases in between. The CDR3 DNA sequence: TGCAGCGTTGCTCAACGCCAGGGCAATGAGCAGTTCTTC. It translates to CSVAQRQGNEQFF.

This chain joins TRBV12-5 and TRBJ2-3, with D maybe TRBD1 (5 bases). This CDR3 contains 15 residues. Germline CDR1 LGHNT, CDR2 FRNRAP. V shed 6 bases and J shed 0 bases, with 13 bases lying between them. CDR3 loop: CASGPTEISTDTQYF. As DNA, the CDR3 is TGTGCTAGTGGCCCGACAGAGATTAGCACAGATACGCAGTATTTT.

The rearrangement joins TRBV24-1 to TRBJ1-2; D is ambiguous. Germline values: CDR1 KGHDR, CDR2 SFDVKD. This CDR3 is built from 14 residues. V was cut by 0 bases and J by 3 bases, with 7 bases left in between. CDR3 in DNA: TGTGCCACCAGTGATTTGGACACCTACTATGGCTACACCTTC. Amino acid sequence: CATSDLDTYYGYTF.

The chain recombines TRBV19 with TRBJ1-2; maybe TRBD1 (6 bases). Germline V gives CDR1 LNHDA, CDR2 SQIVND (reference sequence). There are 16 residues in the CDR3. The V end was cut by 4 bases, the J end by 6 bases, with 21 bases between. Here the CDR3 reads CASSTGVGAYSDGYTF. CDR3 DNA: TGTGCCAGTAGTACGGGCGTGGGGGCCTATTCGGATGGCTACACCTTC.

This clone has a single count. V gene TRBV27 combines with J gene TRBJ2-1; the match to TRBD2 covers 7 bases. This CDR3 spans 13 amino acids. CDR1 and CDR2 (germline): MNHEY, SMNVEV (reference sequence). J lost 3 bases, V lost 5 bases, and 1 base had no gene match. CDR3 region: CASSTGGYNEQFF. The DNA of the CDR3 is TGTGCCAGCAGTACGGGGGGCTACAATGAGCAGTTCTTC.

The chain couples TRBV6-2 or TRBV6-3 to TRBJ1-1; D gene uncertain. Germline V gene data show CDR1 as MNHEY and CDR2 as SVGEGT. The V and J ends lost 4 bases and 2 bases respectively, with 11 bases between them. This CDR3 has 14 residues. CDR3 amino acids: CASSSSGLNTEAFF. In nucleotides, the CDR3 is TGTGCCAGCAGTTCCTCGGGCCTCAACACTGAAGCTTTCTTT.

The chain carries TRBV6-6 and TRBJ1-2; weak D call: TRBD1 (5 bases). CDR3 length: 13 amino acids. Germline-derived CDR1 and CDR2 are MNHNY and SVGAGI (reference sequence). Deletions cut 7 bases from V and 6 bases from J, with 15 bases between. CDR3 residues: CASITRQGDGYTF. In DNA, the CDR3 is TGTGCCAGCATCACCCGTCAGGGCGATGGCTACACCTTC.

The CDR3 here is CASSPGTSGRGMIGEQFF. The CDR3 region has the DNA TGTGCCAGCAGCCCAGGGACTAGCGGGAGGGGTATGATAGGTGAGCAGTTCTTC. V usage is TRBV3-1 (or the pseudogene TRBV3-2) and J usage is TRBJ2-1; 16 bases line up with TRBD2. Germline assignment: CDR1 LGHDT and CDR2 YNNKEL (reference sequence). With V trimmed by 4 bases and J by 9 bases, 12 bases remained unmatched. The CDR3 runs 18 residues.

The genes are TRBV7-9 and TRBJ2-3, with 9 bases fitting TRBD2. Germline assignment: CDR1 SEHNR and CDR2 FQNEAQ (reference sequence). This CDR3 has 13 residues. The J segment lost 2 bases and the V segment lost 11 bases, leaving 5 bases of the junction unmatched. The CDR3 loop is CAAWTSATDTQYF. For the CDR3, the DNA is TGTGCCGCCTGGACTAGCGCCACAGATACGCAGTATTTT.

This rearrangement joins TRBV29-1 to TRBJ1-2, with D tentatively TRBD1 (5 bases). Trimming took off 2 bases at V and 7 bases at J, with 14 bases between the two ends. Germline V lookup: CDR1 SQVTM, CDR2 ANQGSEA. CDR3 length: 13 amino acids. DNA of the CDR3: TGCAGCGTTGAAAGCCAGGGAAGGGGTGGCTACACCTTC. Protein sequence: CSVESQGRGGYTF.